The T cell receptor (beta chain) described here comes from a study of blood T cells in healthy people across ages. Findings of the study overall: A strong correlation was seen between TCR beta diversity and naive T cell percentage. Estimated diversity that came from one million T cells was considered an underestimate.

Germline-derived CDR1 and CDR2 are KGHSH and LQKENI. V shed 4 bases and J shed 0 bases, with 9 bases lying between them. The CDR3 contains 14 residues. Combining a sample-barcoded 5' primer with a J-beta primer mix, a second PCR ran for about 6 to 12 cycles. Using its own MiXCR run on the 5' RACE reads, TCRdb lists one record per CDR3 protein. Here the sample spans fewer than 800,000 distinct CDR3 sequences, under 25% being singletons. Comments on this clonotype: The antigen is unknown.

V is TRBV18 and J is TRBJ2-5; a weak D match, TRBD1 (6 bases). Material for sequencing was blood. The receptor was isolated from a man aged 65 to 85 in good health. The chain's CDR3 is CASSHRVHQETQYF. As DNA, the CDR3 is TGTGCCAGCTCACACAGGGTACACCAAGAGACCCAGTACTTC.